This paragraph reports one TCR beta chain. There is no known antigen for this receptor. Within one base of it there is no much larger clone, and no base qualities were kept. Sequenced on an Illumina HiSeq 1500. TCRdb ran its own pipeline on the public reads, namely fastp trimming at Q25 and MiXCR clone calling, and kept in-frame beta chains. Rows are combined by CDR3 protein, so each entry shows the most common genes and DNA. The sample profile shows roughly 700,000 distinct CDR3 sequences; 30% to 35% of them were found once. The ten largest make up 15% to 20% of the sample. The treatment or condition tag for this specimen amounts to: in vitro stimulation with specific CMV peptide epitopes to enrich CMV-specific T cells. The germline V gene supplies CDR1 SGHVS and CDR2 FNYEAQ. Trimming removed 6 bases from V and 0 bases from J; the gene matches leave 7 bases unexplained. From its cysteine to its phenylalanine, the CDR3 spans 16 amino acids. Only CDR3 DNA is held: 48 bases, read in frame from base 1.

This specimen belongs to a study of T cell repertoires in cytomegalovirus infection (dated by TCRdb to the late 2010s). For context, the study as a whole: Recently identified HLA-C-restricted CMV epitopes, whose presentation resists viral immunomodulation, were targeted by peptide stimulations together with well-studied HLA-B-restricted epitopes. Because public TCR beta signatures pointed to carriage of CMV infection together with the matching HLA type, the HLA type of each donor mattered for the analysis.

What the work shows at the level of the full study, not this receptor alone: The ex vivo response was dominated by HLA-C-restricted CMV-specific TCR beta clonotypes, and the single most frequent clonotype in two of eight donors was supplied by these HLA-C-restricted clonotypes. Carriers of CMV infection plus the relevant HLA type were discriminated by the cumulative frequency of public TCR beta family members in the study cohort and in an independent approximately 340-donor cohort.

The V gene is TRBV7-6 and the J gene is TRBJ2-3; TRBD2 aligns with 9 central bases. The TCR was taken from a human donor in good health (CMV status not recorded). Some clones in this sample may be carry-over from other donors' samples. Material: cultured PBMCs, obtained from culture after CMV antigen stimulation. In nucleotides, the sequence is TGTGCCAGCAGATCCGGACTAGCGCAGAGCACAGATACGCAGTATTTT. This yields the protein CASRSGLAQSTDTQYF. The CDR3, completed at both ends by the reference TRBV7-6 and TRBJ2-3 genes, gives the full variable domain GAGVSQSPRYKVTKRGQDVALRCDPISGHVSLYWYRQALGQGPEFLTYFNYEAQQDKSGLPNDRFSAERPEGSISTLTIQRTEQRDSAMYRCASRSGLAQSTDTQYFGPGTRLTVL.